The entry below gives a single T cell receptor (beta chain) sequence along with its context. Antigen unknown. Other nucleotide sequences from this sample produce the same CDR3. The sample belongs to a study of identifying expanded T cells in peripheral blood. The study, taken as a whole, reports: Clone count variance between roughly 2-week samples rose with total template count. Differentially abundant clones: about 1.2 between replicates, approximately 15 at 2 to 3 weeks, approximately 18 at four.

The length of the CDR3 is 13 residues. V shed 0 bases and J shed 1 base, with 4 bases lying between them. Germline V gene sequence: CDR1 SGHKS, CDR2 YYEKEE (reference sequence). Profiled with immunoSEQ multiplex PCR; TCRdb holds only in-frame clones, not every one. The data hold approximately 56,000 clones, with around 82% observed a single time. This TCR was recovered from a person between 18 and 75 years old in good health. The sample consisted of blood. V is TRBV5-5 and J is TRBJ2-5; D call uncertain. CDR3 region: CASSLEGQETQYF. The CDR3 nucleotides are TGTGCCAGCAGCTTGGAAGGCCAAGAGACCCAGTACTTC.